This TCR beta chain came from a study of blood T cell repertoires in COVID-19. The germline CDR1 and CDR2 sequences are SEHNR and FQNEAQ (reference sequence). The CDR3 totals 15 residues. Trimming stripped 3 bases from V and 6 bases from J, with 15 bases between. Only in-frame clones appear in the TCRdb table, and some are missing; sequencing was by immunoSEQ multiplex PCR. The sample has 150,000 or so clones; over 75% are singletons. The chain links TRBV7-9 to TRBJ2-4; a weak D match, TRBD2 (5 bases). The receptor comes from a woman in her 30s with acute COVID-19. Material: PBMCs or T cells enriched from blood (not recorded which). This chain's CDR3 is CASSLATFEGNIQYF. Here the CDR3 DNA reads TGTGCCAGCAGCTTGGCCACCTTCGAGGGAAACATTCAGTACTTC.